The present entry profiles one TCR beta chain with its context. This record comes from a study of T cell changes during pregnancy in multiple sclerosis. V was cut by 4 bases and J by 4 bases, with 10 bases left in between. Germline V CDR1 and CDR2: GTSNPN, SVGIG (reference sequence). There are 12 residues in the CDR3. Using immunoSEQ multiplex PCR, the repertoire was profiled, and TCRdb retains in-frame clones only, with some absent. The table lists approximately 28,000 clones, more than 70% of them singletons, with 8.3% in the top ten. The chain is built from TRBV30 and TRBJ1-2; D perhaps matches TRBD1 (6 bases). This TCR came from a female donor with multiple sclerosis, enrolled in a pregnancy study. The sample consisted of CD8+ T cells from peripheral blood mononuclear cells, taken after pregnancy. The CDR3: CAWTGVGYGYTF. In nucleotides, the CDR3 is TGTGCCTGGACAGGGGTCGGCTATGGCTACACCTTC. Drawing the rest from reference TRBV30 and TRBJ1-2, the complete variable domain is SQTIHQWPATLVQPVGSPLSLECTVEGTSNPNLYWYRQAAGRGLQLLFYSVGIGQISSEVPQNLSASRPQDRQFILSSKKLLLSDSGFYLCAWTGVGYGYTFGSGTRLTVV.